The 16 T cell receptor beta chains below were found in one sample sequenced in a study of cytomegalovirus exposure and HLA in healthy donors. 13 Jbeta primers and 60 Vbeta primers were used for the PCR. The repertoire was sequenced with immunoSEQ multiplex PCR; TCRdb's copy has only in-frame clones and lacks some. This table has around 150,000 clones, 86% appearing once. Material: PBMCs. All receptors derive from a woman aged 18 to 35 in good health and CMV-seronegative.

The chain employs TRBV2 and TRBJ2-3, with 9 bases aligning to TRBD1. With 11 bases clipped from V and 0 bases from J, the junction kept 6 bases outside the gene matches. The CDR3 consists of 14 residues. Germline V gene sequence: CDR1 SNHLY, CDR2 FYNNEI. The CDR3 sequence: CAYNRGPSTDTQYF. For the CDR3, the DNA is TGTGCCTACAACAGGGGGCCTAGCACAGATACGCAGTATTTT.

The rearrangement joins TRBV5-1 to TRBJ2-3; 12 nucleotides line up with TRBD2. CDR3 length: 17 amino acids. Germline CDR1 SGHRS, CDR2 YFSETQ. V lost 3 bases and J lost 5; bases outside the gene matches: 10. CDR3 sequence: CASSSLTSGSSLDTQYF. The CDR3 DNA reads as TGCGCCAGCAGCTCCCTGACTAGCGGGAGTTCTCTAGATACGCAGTATTTT. Full variable domain (missing parts from reference TRBV5-1 and TRBJ2-3): KAGVTQTPRYLIKTRGQQVTLSCSPISGHRSVSWYQQTPGQGLQFLFEYFSETQRNKGNFPGRFSGRQFSNSRSEMNVSTLELGDSALYLCASSSLTSGSSLDTQYFGPGTRLTVL.

The DNA for the CDR3 is TGTGCCAGCGGGACGAGAACAGGGGACTCGACTACTGAAGCTTTCTTT. It translates to CASGTRTGDSTTEAFF. The J gene is TRBJ1-1, the V gene TRBV5-8; 7 bases map to TRBD1. Germline CDR1 SGHTS, CDR2 YDEGEE. The CDR3 totals 16 residues. The trim removed 7 bases at V and 5 bases at J, leaving 17 bases unmatched.

The chain joins TRBV19 to TRBJ2-1, with D possibly matching TRBD2 (5 bases). The germline gives CDR1 LNHDA, CDR2 SQIVND (reference sequence). The CDR3 runs 17 residues. Trimming cost V 6 bases and J 7 bases, with 25 bases left between them. CDR3 sequence: CASSTIRDYAKANEQFF. CDR3 DNA sequence: TGTGCCAGTAGCACCATACGCGACTACGCGAAAGCGAATGAGCAGTTCTTC.

CDR3 DNA: TGCAGCTTTGGGGCCCGGAACACAGATACGCAGTATTTT. Amino acids: CSFGARNTDTQYF. The rearrangement joins TRBV29-1 to TRBJ2-3; tentatively, D is TRBD1 (5 bases). Germline V CDR1 and CDR2: SQVTM, ANQGSEA. The CDR3 has 13 residues. V shed 8 bases and J shed 2 bases, with 14 bases lying between them.

The count of this clone is one. This chain joins TRBV27 and TRBJ2-7; a weak D match, TRBD2 (6 bases). V lost 5 bases and J 3 bases, leaving 17 bases between the germline ends. CDR3 size: 15 residues. Germline loops: CDR1 MNHEY, CDR2 SMNVEV (reference sequence). DNA for the CDR3: TGTGCCAGCAGTCTTAAGGGTAGCGGTAGCTACGAGCAGTACTTC. It codes for CASSLKGSGSYEQYF.

The chain links TRBV11-2 to TRBJ1-1, with 8 bases aligning to TRBD1. V was pared by 3 bases and J by 1 base, with 4 bases of the junction left unmatched. This CDR3 has 15 amino acids. Germline CDR1 reads SGHAT; CDR2 reads FQNNGV. CDR3 loop: CASSFTTGGNTEAFF. The CDR3 coding sequence is TGTGCCAGCAGCTTCACAACAGGGGGGAACACTGAAGCTTTCTTT.

V is TRBV9 and J is TRBJ2-3; maybe TRBD1 (6 bases). This CDR3 comprises 15 residues. Germline loops: CDR1 SGDLS, CDR2 YYNGEE. V was shortened by 0 bases and J by 3 bases, with 11 bases between the two germline ends. The chain's CDR3 is CASSVGWGPTDTQYF. Here the CDR3 DNA reads TGTGCCAGCAGCGTAGGTTGGGGGCCAACAGATACGCAGTATTTT. The variable domain in full, with the rest retrieved from reference TRBV9 and TRBJ2-3, is DSGVTQTPKHLITATGQRVTLRCSPRSGDLSVYWYQQSLDQGLQFLIQYYNGEERAKGNILERFSAQQFPDLHSELNLSSLELGDSALYFCASSVGWGPTDTQYFGPGTRLTVL.

V gene TRBV5-4 combines with J gene TRBJ1-1; 7 bases agree with TRBD1. The V and J ends lost 2 bases and 0 bases, in that order; junction bases with no gene match: 1. The CDR3 runs 14 residues. Per the germline V gene, CDR1 is SGHNT and CDR2 is YYREEE (reference sequence). CDR3: CASSFQGVNTEAFF. In nucleotides, the CDR3 is TGTGCCAGCAGCTTCCAGGGGGTGAACACTGAAGCTTTCTTT. Filled out from reference TRBV5-4 and TRBJ1-1, the complete variable domain reads ETGVTQSPTHLIKTRGQQVTLRCSSQSGHNTVSWYQQALGQGPQFIFQYYREEENGRGNFPPRFSGLQFPNYSSELNVNALELDDSALYLCASSFQGVNTEAFFGQGTRLTVV.

V gene TRBV18 combines with J gene TRBJ2-1; TRBD1 agrees at 10 bases. J gave up 9 bases and V 8 bases, and 13 bases lay outside the gene matches. CDR3 length: 15 residues. Germline V CDR1 and CDR2: KGHSH, LQKENI. The CDR3 DNA reads TGTGCCAGCCGGGCCCTGGGACAGGGGTCCTCTGAGCAGTTCTTC. It codes for CASRALGQGSSEQFF.

The V call is TRBV5-1, the J call TRBJ2-3, with 9 bases fitting TRBD2. CDR1 SGHRS and CDR2 YFSETQ come from the germline V gene. The CDR3 totals 14 residues. V lost 9 bases, J lost 5 bases, and 10 bases stayed unmatched. For the CDR3, the DNA is TGCGCCACTAAAGGGAGTAGCGGGGGAGATACGCAGTATTTT. Translating gives CATKGSSGGDTQYF.

The rearrangement links TRBV9 to TRBJ1-2, with TRBD1 as a possible D gene (6 bases). There are 14 residues in the CDR3. Trimming removed 3 bases from V and 6 bases from J, with 15 bases in between. Germline loops: CDR1 SGDLS, CDR2 YYNGEE. CDR3 protein: CASSDRDRMDGYTF. CDR3 DNA: TGTGCCAGCAGCGACAGGGACCGGATGGATGGCTACACCTTC. Based on the CDR3 plus reference TRBV9 and TRBJ1-2, the full variable domain is DSGVTQTPKHLITATGQRVTLRCSPRSGDLSVYWYQQSLDQGLQFLIQYYNGEERAKGNILERFSAQQFPDLHSELNLSSLELGDSALYFCASSDRDRMDGYTFGSGTRLTVV.

The V and J genes are TRBV5-5 and TRBJ2-3; 9 bases are shared with TRBD2. The ends lost 4 bases at V and 6 bases at J; junction bases unmatched: 6. The CDR3 runs 14 residues. The germline CDR1 and CDR2 sequences are SGHKS and YYEKEE (reference sequence). In nucleotides, the CDR3 is TGTGCCAGCAGCCACGGACTAGCGCTGGATACGCAGTATTTT. Translation: CASSHGLALDTQYF.

The chain combines TRBV6-5 with TRBJ2-7, with TRBD2 matching over 7 bases. Germline V CDR1 and CDR2: MNHEY, SVGAGI. This CDR3 region has 15 residues. Losses at the gene ends were 0 bases for V and 4 bases for J; bases not matched to a gene: 6. In DNA form, the CDR3 reads TGTGCCAGCAGTTACTCACTAGCGAGGGGTTACGAGCAGTACTTC. Its translation: CASSYSLARGYEQYF.

V is TRBV12-5 and J is TRBJ2-3, with D possibly being TRBD1 (6 bases). V lost 1 base and J lost 2, with 10 bases in between. Germline V gives CDR1 LGHNT, CDR2 FRNRAP. The CDR3 runs to 15 residues. The CDR3 here is CASGLGDTLTDTQYF. The DNA of the CDR3 is TGTGCTAGTGGTTTGGGGGACACCCTCACAGATACGCAGTATTTT.

The rearrangement joins TRBV5-1 to TRBJ2-1, with 9 bases identical to TRBD2. From germline, CDR1 is SGHRS and CDR2 YFSETQ. J was trimmed by 9 bases and V by 0 bases; bases with no gene match: 7. This CDR3 comprises 15 residues. The CDR3 coding sequence is TGCGCCAGCAGCTTGGAGGTAGCGGGGGCCTCTGAGCAGTTCTTC. This gives the protein CASSLEVAGASEQFF.